This TCR beta chain was identified during a study of shared clonotypes between healthy human individuals. Study overall: Three men and a couple of women, aged 18 to 49, were donors. Each donor had three CD4 naive, three CD4 memory, two CD8 naive and one CD8 memory plate.

Germline V gives CDR1 SGHTA, CDR2 FQGTGA. V lost 4 bases and J lost 5, with 22 bases in between. The CDR3 length is 17 residues. Sequencing used immunoSEQ multiplex PCR; TCRdb keeps in-frame clones, though not all of them. The data hold 650,000 to 750,000 clones, with about three quarters observed a single time. This TCR derives from a woman between 25 and 40 years old in good health. The chain recombines TRBV7-3 with TRBJ2-3; no definite D call. The sequencing input was memory CD4+ T cells sorted from blood. Subset defined: CD45RA-negative fraction. The CDR3: CASSYQKGRAPRDTQYF. The CDR3 nucleotides are TGTGCCAGCAGCTACCAAAAAGGACGGGCCCCCCGAGATACGCAGTATTTT. The whole variable domain, filled in from reference TRBV7-3 and TRBJ2-3, reads GAGVSQTPSNKVTEKGKYVELRCDPISGHTALYWYRQSLGQGPEFLIYFQGTGAADDSGLPNDRFFAVRPEGSVSTLKIQRTERGDSAVYLCASSYQKGRAPRDTQYFGPGTRLTVL.